This TCR beta chain was sequenced for a study of T cells in tumors after PD-1 blockade. About the study: Patients had no prior checkpoint blockade, systemic immunosuppressants, or anti-cancer therapy within 4 weeks. Treatment was either pembrolizumab 200 mg every 3 weeks or cemiplimab 350 mg every 2 weeks. Blood samples averaged around 110,000 templates (range roughly 24,679-270,000) and 35,000 or so unique clonotypes.

The protocol was immunoSEQ multiplex PCR, while the TCRdb copy is restricted to in-frame clones and leaves out a portion. The sample lists around 50,000 clones; about four fifths were seen once. This clone was counted only a few times. Template: tumor biopsy or peripheral blood genomic DNA, about 600-6,004 ng per sample. Germline V gene sequence: CDR1 LNHDA, CDR2 SQIVND (reference sequence). The CDR3 sequence is 16 residues long. Trimming left V 6 bases short and J 4 bases short, with 16 bases between. This TCR was sampled from a human donor with basal cell carcinoma. The source was PBMCs, collected before anti-PD-1 treatment. The rearrangement links TRBV19 to TRBJ1-6; tentatively, D is TRBD1 (6 bases). The CDR3 nucleotides are TGTGCCAGTAGATATCGGTCAGGGGAGTATAATTCACCCCTCCACTTT. It is translated as CASRYRSGEYNSPLHF.